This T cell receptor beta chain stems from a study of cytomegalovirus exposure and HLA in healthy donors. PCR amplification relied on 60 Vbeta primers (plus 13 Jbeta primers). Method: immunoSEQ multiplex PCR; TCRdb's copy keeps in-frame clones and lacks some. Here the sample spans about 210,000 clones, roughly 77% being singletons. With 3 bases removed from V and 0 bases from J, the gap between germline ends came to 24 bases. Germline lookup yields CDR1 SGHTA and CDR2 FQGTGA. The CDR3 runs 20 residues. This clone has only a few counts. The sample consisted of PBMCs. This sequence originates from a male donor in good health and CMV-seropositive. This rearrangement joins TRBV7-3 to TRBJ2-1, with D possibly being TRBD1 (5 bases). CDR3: CASSFPDTQGITTSYNEQFF. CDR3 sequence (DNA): TGTGCCAGCAGCTTCCCGGACACTCAAGGAATCACCACCTCCTACAATGAGCAGTTCTTC.